Presented here are 14 T cell receptor beta chains from one specimen sequenced in a study of blood T cell repertoires in COVID-19. Only in-frame clones appear in the TCRdb table, and some are missing; sequencing was by immunoSEQ multiplex PCR. Of some 400,000 clones in the sample, approximately 91% are singletons; the top ten hold about 0.86%. What was sequenced was PBMCs or T cells enriched from blood (not recorded which). These receptors were taken from a woman aged 35 to 49 who had been exposed to COVID-19.

CDR3 residues: CASSPMNRGSGNTIYF. The CDR3 DNA is TGTGCCAGCAGCCCGATGAACCGGGGCTCTGGAAACACCATATATTTT. The rearrangement links TRBV3-1 (or the pseudogene TRBV3-2) to TRBJ1-3; D not resolved. From germline, CDR1 is LGHDT and CDR2 YNNKEL (reference sequence). The CDR3 spans 16 residues. Trimming removed 4 bases at V and 0 bases at J, with 13 bases between.

The gene calls are TRBV10-2 and TRBJ2-3; 11 bases are a match to TRBD2. Trimming took 8 bases from V and 2 from J; bases not matched to a gene: 3. Germline values: CDR1 WSHSY, CDR2 SAAADI. This CDR3 spans 14 amino acids. The CDR3 bases are TGCGCCAGCGGGGGACTAGCGGTCACAGATACGCAGTATTTT. Translated, it gives CASGGLAVTDTQYF.

The chain joins TRBV10-3 to TRBJ1-2; D is possibly TRBD1 (6 bases). V was trimmed by 6 bases and J by 4 bases, leaving 12 bases between them. Germline CDR1 and CDR2: ENHRY and SYGVKD. This CDR3 region has 13 residues. CDR3 DNA: TGTGCCATCAGCCCCGACAGGCCCTATGGCTACACCTTC. This codes for CAISPDRPYGYTF.

The V and J genes are TRBV5-5 and TRBJ1-5; 8 positions match TRBD1. With 5 bases clipped from V and 1 base from J, the junction kept 17 bases outside the gene matches. This CDR3 has 19 amino acids. In germline, CDR1 is SGHKS, CDR2 YYEKEE (reference sequence). CDR3 sequence reads: CASSQGTGEGLRSNQPQHF. Here the CDR3 DNA reads TGTGCCAGCAGTCAGGGGACAGGAGAAGGTTTACGGAGCAATCAGCCCCAGCATTTT.

This sequence joins TRBV5-1 and TRBJ2-3, with 10 bases that match TRBD2. Germline V gene sequence: CDR1 SGHRS, CDR2 YFSETQ. This CDR3 is built from 15 residues. Unmatched junction bases numbered 4, after V lost 4 bases and J lost 2 bases. The CDR3 coding sequence is TGCGCCAGCAGCCGAACTAGCGGGGCCACAGATACGCAGTATTTT. This gives the protein CASSRTSGATDTQYF.

In its sample, this clone was seen once. The chain couples TRBV15 to TRBJ2-7, with D perhaps TRBD1 (5 bases). CDR1 LNHNV and CDR2 YYDKDF come from the germline V gene (reference sequence). V lost 2 bases to trimming and J lost 5 bases, with 19 bases between them. The CDR3 loop spans 16 amino acids. CDR3 loop: CATSRLQVPIRDEQYF. CDR3 bases: TGTGCCACCAGCAGATTACAGGTCCCCATCAGGGACGAGCAGTACTTC.

The gene calls are TRBV2 and TRBJ2-7, with a tentative D call TRBD1 (5 bases). CDR1 is SNHLY, CDR2 FYNNEI, per germline. The CDR3 loop spans 14 amino acids. The ends were cut back, 9 bases at V and 1 base at J, with 16 bases in the middle. The CDR3 DNA reads TGTGCCAGTGGTATAGGGGCAGGGTCCTACGAGCAGTACTTC. Its protein product is CASGIGAGSYEQYF.

The V gene is TRBV5-4, the J gene TRBJ2-7; tentative D call: TRBD2 (5 bases). The CDR3 sequence is 14 residues long. V was clipped by 0 bases and J by 6 bases, with 13 bases between them. Germline CDR1 is SGHNT and CDR2 is YYREEE (reference sequence). The CDR3 DNA is TGTGCCAGCAGCTTGGCCGTCCTAGCTGGCGAGCAGTACTTC. Translation gives CASSLAVLAGEQYF.

In DNA form, the CDR3 reads TGTGCCAGCAGCTCCGGGGACAGGGTGCGAGAGACCCAGTACTTC. It yields the protein CASSSGDRVRETQYF. The rearrangement joins TRBV11-2 to TRBJ2-5; 9 bases agree with TRBD1. The CDR3 is 15 amino acids. Looked up from germline, CDR1 is SGHAT and CDR2 is FQNNGV. V shed 4 bases, J shed 4 bases, and the junction held 7 bases outside the gene matches.

The chain recombines TRBV4-1 with TRBJ1-1, with 8 bases identical to TRBD1. Unmatched junction bases numbered 5, after V lost 1 base and J lost 4 bases. This CDR3 region has 15 residues. Per germline, CDR1 MGHRA and CDR2 YSYEKL. For the CDR3, the DNA is TGCGCCAGCAGCCAAGGACAGGGGAGGAGCACTGAAGCTTTCTTT. This codes for CASSQGQGRSTEAFF.

The J gene is TRBJ2-1, the V gene TRBV10-1, with 10 nucleotides matching TRBD2. Per germline, CDR1 WNHNN and CDR2 SYGVQD (reference sequence). CDR3 length: 16 amino acids. V lost 2 bases to trimming and J lost 3 bases; unmatched junction nucleotides: 4. The CDR3 sequence: CASSEIAGGLYNEQFF. As DNA, the CDR3 is TGCGCCAGCAGTGAGATAGCGGGGGGCCTCTACAATGAGCAGTTCTTC.

V gene TRBV29-1 combines with J gene TRBJ1-2; TRBD1 might be the D (5 bases). This CDR3 has 16 amino acids. The germline V and J ends were trimmed by 4 bases and 0 bases, with 18 bases remaining between them. CDR1 is SQVTM, CDR2 ANQGSEA, per germline. The DNA for the CDR3 is TGCAGCGTTGCTGTAGGGGCAGGTATAGCTAACTATGGCTACACCTTC. This translates into CSVAVGAGIANYGYTF.

The chain couples TRBV23-1 to TRBJ1-5; the match to TRBD1 covers 7 bases. TRBV23-1 is marked as an open reading frame, function uncertain. There are 19 residues in the CDR3. The V and J ends lost 0 bases and 0 bases, in that order; junction bases with no gene match: 11. The CDR3 coding sequence is TGCGCCAGCAGTCAATCAACCCCCACGAGGGGGCATAGCAATCAGCCCCAGCATTTT. This sequence encodes CASSQSTPTRGHSNQPQHF.

The chain uses TRBV15 and TRBJ2-1; 10 nucleotides agree with TRBD2. The germline V gene encodes CDR1 LNHNV and CDR2 YYDKDF (reference sequence). Trimming removed 1 base from V and 2 bases from J; junction bases left unmatched: 2. This CDR3 comprises 16 residues. Here the CDR3 DNA reads TGTGCCACCAGCAGAGGAGGACTAGCGGCCTACAATGAGCAGTTCTTC. Its protein is CATSRGGLAAYNEQFF.